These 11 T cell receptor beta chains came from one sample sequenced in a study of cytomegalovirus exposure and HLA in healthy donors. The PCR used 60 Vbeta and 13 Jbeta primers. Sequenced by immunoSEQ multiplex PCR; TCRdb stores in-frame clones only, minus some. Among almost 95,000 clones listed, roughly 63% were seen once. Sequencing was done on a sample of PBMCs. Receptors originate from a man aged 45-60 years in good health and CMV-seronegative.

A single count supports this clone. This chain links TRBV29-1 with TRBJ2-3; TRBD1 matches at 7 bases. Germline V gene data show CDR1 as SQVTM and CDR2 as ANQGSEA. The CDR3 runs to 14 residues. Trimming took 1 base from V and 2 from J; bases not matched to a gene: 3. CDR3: CSVEGRGYTDTQYF. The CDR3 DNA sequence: TGCAGCGTTGAAGGCAGGGGGTACACAGATACGCAGTATTTT.

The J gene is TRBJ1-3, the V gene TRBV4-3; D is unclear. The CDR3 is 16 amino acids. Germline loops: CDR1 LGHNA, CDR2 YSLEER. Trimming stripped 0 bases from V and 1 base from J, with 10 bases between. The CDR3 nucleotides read TGCGCCAGCAGCCAAGATTCCCGAGGGTCTGGAAACACCATATATTTT. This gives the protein CASSQDSRGSGNTIYF.

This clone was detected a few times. The CDR3 here is CASRRVVYNEQFF. As DNA, the CDR3 is TGTGCCAGCAGGCGGGTAGTGTACAATGAGCAGTTCTTC. The V gene is TRBV2, the J gene TRBJ2-1, with D maybe TRBD2 (5 bases). This CDR3 has 13 residues. V was pared by 6 bases and J by 4 bases, with 10 bases between. Germline CDR1 reads SNHLY; CDR2 reads FYNNEI.

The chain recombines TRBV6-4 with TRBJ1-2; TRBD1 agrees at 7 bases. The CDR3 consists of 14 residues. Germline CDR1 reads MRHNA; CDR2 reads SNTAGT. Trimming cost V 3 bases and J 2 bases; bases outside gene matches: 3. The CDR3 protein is CASSEGGSNYGYTF. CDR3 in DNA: TGTGCCAGCAGTGAAGGGGGCTCCAACTATGGCTACACCTTC.

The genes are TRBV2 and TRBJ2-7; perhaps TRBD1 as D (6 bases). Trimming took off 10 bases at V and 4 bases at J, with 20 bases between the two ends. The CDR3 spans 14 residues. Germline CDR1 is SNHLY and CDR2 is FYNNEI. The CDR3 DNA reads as TGTGCCACCAACTCGGACAGCTCGGGATACGAGCAGTACGTC. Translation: CATNSDSSGYEQYV.

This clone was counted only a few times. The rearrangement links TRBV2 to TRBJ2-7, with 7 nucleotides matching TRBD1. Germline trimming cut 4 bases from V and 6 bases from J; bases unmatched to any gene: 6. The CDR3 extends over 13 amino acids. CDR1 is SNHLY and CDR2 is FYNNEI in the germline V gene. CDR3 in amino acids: CASSAQGWLEQYV. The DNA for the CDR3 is TGTGCCAGCAGTGCACAGGGGTGGCTCGAGCAGTACGTC.

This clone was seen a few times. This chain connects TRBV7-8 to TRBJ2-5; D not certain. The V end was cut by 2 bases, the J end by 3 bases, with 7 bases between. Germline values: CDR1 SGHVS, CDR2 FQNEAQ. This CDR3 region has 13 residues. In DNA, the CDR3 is TGTGCCAGCAGCTTAACGTCAGAAGAGACCCAGTACTTC. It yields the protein CASSLTSEETQYF.

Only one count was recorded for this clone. The CDR3 sequence: CASSIPRTSGTHDTQYF. The DNA for the CDR3 is TGTGCCAGCAGCATACCCCGGACTAGCGGAACCCATGATACGCAGTATTTT. J is TRBJ2-3 and V is TRBV5-5; 10 bases are shared with TRBD2. Trimming at V came to 4 bases and at J to 6 bases, leaving 14 bases not matched to a gene. Germline V gives CDR1 SGHKS, CDR2 YYEKEE (reference sequence). The CDR3 has 17 amino acids.

This chain's CDR3 is CASSVVGAGEYEQYV. Written as DNA, the CDR3 is TGTGCCAGCAGTGTCGTGGGGGCAGGGGAGTACGAGCAGTACGTC. The genes are TRBV6-1 and TRBJ2-7, with D possibly TRBD1 on 6 matching bases. Trimming took off 4 bases at V and 4 bases at J, with 17 bases between the two ends. Germline CDR1 reads MNHNS; CDR2 reads SASEGT. This CDR3 region has 15 residues.

The CDR3 region has the DNA TGTGCCAGCAGTTTGCGACAGGGCGACCCAAACAATCAGCCCCAGCATTTT. This codes for CASSLRQGDPNNQPQHF. The chain combines TRBV27 with TRBJ1-5; 7 bases are a match to TRBD1. The J segment lost 3 bases and the V segment lost 3 bases, leaving 11 bases of the junction unmatched. Germline-derived CDR1 and CDR2 are MNHEY and SMNVEV (reference sequence). The CDR3 has 17 amino acids.

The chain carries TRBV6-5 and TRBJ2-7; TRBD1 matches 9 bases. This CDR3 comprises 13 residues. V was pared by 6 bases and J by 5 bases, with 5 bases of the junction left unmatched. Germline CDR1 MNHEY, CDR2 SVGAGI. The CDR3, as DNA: TGTGCCAGCAGGGGACAGGGTAGGGACGAGCAGTACTTC. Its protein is CASRGQGRDEQYF.